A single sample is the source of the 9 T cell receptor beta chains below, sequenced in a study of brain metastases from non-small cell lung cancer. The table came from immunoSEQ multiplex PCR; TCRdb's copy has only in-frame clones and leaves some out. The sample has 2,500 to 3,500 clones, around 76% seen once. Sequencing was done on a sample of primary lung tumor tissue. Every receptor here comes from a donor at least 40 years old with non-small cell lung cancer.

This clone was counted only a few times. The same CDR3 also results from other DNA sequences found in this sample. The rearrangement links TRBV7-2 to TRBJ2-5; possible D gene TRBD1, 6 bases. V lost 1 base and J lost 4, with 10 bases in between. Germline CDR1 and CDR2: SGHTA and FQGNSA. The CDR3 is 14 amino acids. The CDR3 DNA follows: TGTGCCAGCAGCTTAGTACAGGGTAGAGAGACCCAGTACTTC. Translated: CASSLVQGRETQYF.

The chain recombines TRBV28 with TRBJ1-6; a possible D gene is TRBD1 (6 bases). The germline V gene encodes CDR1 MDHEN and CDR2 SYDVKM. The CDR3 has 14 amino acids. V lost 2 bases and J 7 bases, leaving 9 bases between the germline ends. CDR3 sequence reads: CASSLQGTNSPLHF. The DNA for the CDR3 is TGTGCCAGCAGTTTACAGGGGACCAATTCACCCCTCCACTTT.

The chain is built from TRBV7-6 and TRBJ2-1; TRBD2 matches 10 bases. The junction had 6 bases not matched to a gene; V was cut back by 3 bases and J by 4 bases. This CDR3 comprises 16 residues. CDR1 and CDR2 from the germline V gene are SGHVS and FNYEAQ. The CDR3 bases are TGTGCCAGCAGCTTTCGAAGCGGGGGGGGATACAATGAGCAGTTCTTC. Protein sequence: CASSFRSGGGYNEQFF. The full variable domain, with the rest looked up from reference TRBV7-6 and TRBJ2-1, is GAGVSQSPRYKVTKRGQDVALRCDPISGHVSLYWYRQALGQGPEFLTYFNYEAQQDKSGLPNDRFSAERPEGSISTLTIQRTEQRDSAMYRCASSFRSGGGYNEQFFGPGTRLTVL.

The DNA of the CDR3 is TGTGCCAGCAGCATATTCCAAGCGAACACTGAAGCTTTCTTT. Translation gives CASSIFQANTEAFF. The V and J genes are TRBV7-9 and TRBJ1-1; no definite D call. Germline CDR1 reads SEHNR; CDR2 reads FQNEAQ (reference sequence). The CDR3 has 14 residues. V lost 5 bases and J lost 1, with 11 bases in between.

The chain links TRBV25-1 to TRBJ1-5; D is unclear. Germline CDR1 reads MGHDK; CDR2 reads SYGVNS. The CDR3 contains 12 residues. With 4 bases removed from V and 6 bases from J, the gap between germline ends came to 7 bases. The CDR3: CASSVLGQPQHF. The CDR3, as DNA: TGTGCCAGCAGTGTCCTGGGTCAGCCCCAGCATTTT. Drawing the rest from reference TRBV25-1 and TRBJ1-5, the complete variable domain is EADIYQTPRYLVIGTGKKITLECSQTMGHDKMYWYQQDPGMELHLIHYSYGVNSTEKGDLSSESTVSRIRTEHFPLTLESARPSHTSQYLCASSVLGQPQHFGDGTRLSIL.

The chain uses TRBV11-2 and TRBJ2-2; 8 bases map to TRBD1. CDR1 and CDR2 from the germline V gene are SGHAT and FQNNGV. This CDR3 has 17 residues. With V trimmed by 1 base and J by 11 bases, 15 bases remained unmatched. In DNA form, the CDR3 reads TGTGCCAGCAGCTTAGTTGGTGGGGCTGGACAGGGCGTAGAGCTGTTTTTT. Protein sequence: CASSLVGGAGQGVELFF.

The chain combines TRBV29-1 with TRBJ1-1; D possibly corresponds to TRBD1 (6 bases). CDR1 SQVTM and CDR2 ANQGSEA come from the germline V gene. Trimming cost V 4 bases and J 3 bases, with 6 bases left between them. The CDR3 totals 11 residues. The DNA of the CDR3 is TGCAGCGTTGCAGGGGACACTGAAGCTTTCTTT. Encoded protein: CSVAGDTEAFF.

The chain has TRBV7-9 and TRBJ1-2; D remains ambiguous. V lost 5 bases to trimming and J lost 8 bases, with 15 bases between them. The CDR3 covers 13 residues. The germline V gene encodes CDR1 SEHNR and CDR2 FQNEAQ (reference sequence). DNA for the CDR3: TGTGCCAGCAGCCCACCCAGCCAGGTGGGCTACACCTTC. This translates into CASSPPSQVGYTF.

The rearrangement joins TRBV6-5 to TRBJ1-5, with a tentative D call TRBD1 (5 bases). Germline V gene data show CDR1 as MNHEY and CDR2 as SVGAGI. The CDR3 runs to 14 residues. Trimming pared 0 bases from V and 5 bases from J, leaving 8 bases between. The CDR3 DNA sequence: TGTGCCAGCAGTTACTCTCGCAGGGATCAGCCCCAGCATTTT. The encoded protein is CASSYSRRDQPQHF.